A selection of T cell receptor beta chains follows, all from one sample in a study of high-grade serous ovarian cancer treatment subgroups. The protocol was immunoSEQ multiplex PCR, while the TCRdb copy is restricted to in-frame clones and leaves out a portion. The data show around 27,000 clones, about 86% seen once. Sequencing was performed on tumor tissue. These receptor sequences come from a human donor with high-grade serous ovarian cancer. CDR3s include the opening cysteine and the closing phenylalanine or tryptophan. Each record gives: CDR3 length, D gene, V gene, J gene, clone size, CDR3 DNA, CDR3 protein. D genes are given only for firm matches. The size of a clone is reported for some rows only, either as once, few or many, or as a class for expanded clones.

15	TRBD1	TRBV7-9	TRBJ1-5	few	TGTGCCAGCAGCGGTGCGGGACAGGGGAATCAGCCCCAGCATTTT	CASSGAGQGNQPQHF
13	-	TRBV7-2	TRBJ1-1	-	TGTGCCAGCAGCTTGGAACGAAACACTGAAGCTTTCTTT	CASSLERNTEAFF
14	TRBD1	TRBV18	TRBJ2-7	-	TGTGCCAGCTCACCGGGCCAGGGGGCAAGAGAGCAGTACTTC	CASSPGQGAREQYF
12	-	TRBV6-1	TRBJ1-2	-	TGTGCCATTGTCAGGGAACACTATGGCTACACCTTC	CAIVREHYGYTF
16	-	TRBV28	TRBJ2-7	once	TGTGCCAGCAGTTTCCCCTTGAGGGCTTCTTACTACGAGCAGTACTTC	CASSFPLRASYYEQYF
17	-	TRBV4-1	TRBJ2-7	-	TGCGCCAGCAGCCAAGGGGGCGGAAGGGCTAGGGCCTACGAGCAGTACTTC	CASSQGGGRARAYEQYF
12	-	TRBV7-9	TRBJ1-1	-	TGTGCCAGCAGCCACGGGGACACTGAAGCTTTCTTT	CASSHGDTEAFF
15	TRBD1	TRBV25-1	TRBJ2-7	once	TGTGCCAGCAGACCCCGGGACAGGGCAGCTAACGAGCAGTACTTC	CASRPRDRAANEQYF
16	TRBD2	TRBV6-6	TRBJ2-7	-	TGTGCCAGCAGTTACGGCTCGTCTAGCGGGGGCTACGAGCAGTACTTC	CASSYGSSSGGYEQYF
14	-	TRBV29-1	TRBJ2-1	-	TGCAGCGTTGGTCAGCGGAGCTCCTACAATGAGCAGTTCTTC	CSVGQRSSYNEQFF
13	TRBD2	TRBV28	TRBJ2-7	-	TGTGCCAGCAGTTTTGCGGGGGGCTACGAGCAGTACTTC	CASSFAGGYEQYF
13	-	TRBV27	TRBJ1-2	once	TGTGCCAGCAGTTTAATCAGGGGATATGGCTACACCTTC	CASSLIRGYGYTF
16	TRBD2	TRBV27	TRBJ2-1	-	TGTGCCAGCAGTGATGACGGGACTAGGGTCTACAATGAGCAGTTCTTC	CASSDDGTRVYNEQFF
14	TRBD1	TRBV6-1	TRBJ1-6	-	TGTGCCAGCAGTGAAACAACAGGGGTGTCACCCCTCCACTTT	CASSETTGVSPLHF
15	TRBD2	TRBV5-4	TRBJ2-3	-	TGTGCCACAACTTCAATAGCGGGACGCACAGATACGCAGTATTTT	CATTSIAGRTDTQYF
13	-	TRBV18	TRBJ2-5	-	TGTGCCAGCTCAATGGGCCAGGAAGAGACCCAGTACTTC	CASSMGQEETQYF
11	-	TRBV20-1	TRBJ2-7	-	TGCAGTGCTAGGGGGGGATACGAGCAGTACTTC	CSARGGYEQYF
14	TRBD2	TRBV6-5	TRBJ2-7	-	TGTGCCAGCAGCCCTAGCGGGAGCCGCTACGAGCAGTACTTC	CASSPSGSRYEQYF
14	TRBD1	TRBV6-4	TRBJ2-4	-	TGTGCCAGCAGTGAACACCTACAGGGGAACATTCAGTACTTC	CASSEHLQGNIQYF
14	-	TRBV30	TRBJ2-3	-	TGTGCCTGGAGTGTACTAAGGTTCCCAGATACGCAGTATTTT	CAWSVLRFPDTQYF
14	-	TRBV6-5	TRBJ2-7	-	TGTGCCAGCAGTTACTCTGTTCCGGCCTACGAGCAGTACTTC	CASSYSVPAYEQYF
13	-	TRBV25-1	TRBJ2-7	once	TGTGCCAGCAGTGCAATCAGGGGCCACGAGCAGTACTTC	CASSAIRGHEQYF
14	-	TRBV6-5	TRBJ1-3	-	TGTGCCAGCAGTTCGGGACACTCCGGAAACACCATATATTTT	CASSSGHSGNTIYF
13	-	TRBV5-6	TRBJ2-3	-	TGTGCCAGCAGCGTCGAGCAGTTGTATACGCAGTATTTT	CASSVEQLYTQYF
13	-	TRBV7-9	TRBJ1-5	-	TGTGCCAGCAGCTTATCCCTTAATCAGCCCCAGCATTTT	CASSLSLNQPQHF
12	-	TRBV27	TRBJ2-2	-	TGTGCCAGCAGTTTCAGAACCGGGGAGCTGTTTTTT	CASSFRTGELFF
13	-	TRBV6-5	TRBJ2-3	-	TGTGCCACCTTTTCGGATAGCACAGATACGCAGTATTTT	CATFSDSTDTQYF
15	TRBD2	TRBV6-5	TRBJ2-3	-	TGTGCCAGCAGTTACGTAACTAGCGGGGCAGATACGCAGTATTTT	CASSYVTSGADTQYF
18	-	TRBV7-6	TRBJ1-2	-	TGTGCCAGCAGCGGCACCCCCCAACCGACAGGCGGAGAGAATGGCTACACCTTC	CASSGTPQPTGGENGYTF
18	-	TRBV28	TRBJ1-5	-	TGTGCCAGCAGTTTATACCGGGGGGACAAATATAGCAATCAGCCCCAGCATTTT	CASSLYRGDKYSNQPQHF
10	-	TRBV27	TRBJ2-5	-	TGTGCCACCCTTGGAGAGACCCAGTACTTC	CATLGETQYF
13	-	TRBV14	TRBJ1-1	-	TGTGCCAGCAGCCAAGTCCGGGGCACTGAAGCTTTCTTT	CASSQVRGTEAFF
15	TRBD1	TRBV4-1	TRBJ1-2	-	TGCGCCAGCAGCCAAGATCCCGGGACAGATTATGGCTACACCTTC	CASSQDPGTDYGYTF
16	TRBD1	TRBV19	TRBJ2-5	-	TGTGCCAGTAGTATAGAATGGACAGGAGTCTCGGAGACCCAGTACTTC	CASSIEWTGVSETQYF
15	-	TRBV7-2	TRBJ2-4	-	TGTGCCAGCAGCCCGCACACTTACCCTATGAACATTCAGTACTTC	CASSPHTYPMNIQYF
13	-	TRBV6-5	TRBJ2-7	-	TGTGCCAGCGGAGGTACCCCGAGGTACGAGCAGTACTTC	CASGGTPRYEQYF
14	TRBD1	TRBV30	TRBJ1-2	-	TGTGCCTGGAGTGAAAGGGGGCCTTTCTATGGCTACACCTTC	CAWSERGPFYGYTF
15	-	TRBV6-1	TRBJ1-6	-	TGTGCCAGCAGACTTTACGGACAGAGTAATTCACCCCTCCACTTT	CASRLYGQSNSPLHF